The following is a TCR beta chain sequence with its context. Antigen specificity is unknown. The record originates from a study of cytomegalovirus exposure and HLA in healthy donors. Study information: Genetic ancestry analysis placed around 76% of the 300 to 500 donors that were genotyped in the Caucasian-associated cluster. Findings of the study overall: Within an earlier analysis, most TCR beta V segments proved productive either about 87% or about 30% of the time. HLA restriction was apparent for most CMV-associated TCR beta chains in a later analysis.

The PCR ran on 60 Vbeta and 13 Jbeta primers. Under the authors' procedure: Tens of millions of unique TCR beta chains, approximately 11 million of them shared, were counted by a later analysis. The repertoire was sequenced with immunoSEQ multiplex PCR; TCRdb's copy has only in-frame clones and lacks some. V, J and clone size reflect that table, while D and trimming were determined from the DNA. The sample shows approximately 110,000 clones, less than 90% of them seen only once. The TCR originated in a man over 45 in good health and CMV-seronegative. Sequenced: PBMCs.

CDR3 region: CASSLDQGMVSPLHF. The CDR3 DNA reads as TGTGCCAGCAGTTTAGATCAGGGAATGGTTTCACCCCTCCACTTT. The gene calls are TRBV27 and TRBJ1-6, with D possibly matching TRBD1 (5 bases). V was pared by 2 bases and J by 9 bases, with 14 bases between. Germline CDR1 and CDR2: MNHEY and SMNVEV (reference sequence). CDR3 size: 15 residues.